The clone carrying this T cell receptor (beta chain) came up a few times. Its target is not known. The V and J ends lost 1 base and 7 bases respectively, with 11 bases between them. Germline lookup yields CDR1 MNHNY and CDR2 SVGAGI (reference sequence). The CDR3 spans 14 residues. This sample was taken from a study of T-cell memory formation after mild COVID-19. Study summary: TCR clusters mostly belonged to single donors. Broader study findings: Later expanders leaned toward CD4+, whereas clones contracting from day 15 to 85 were balanced CD4/CD8. Cross-reactive memory appears to have joined, as suggested by some responding clones showing up in pre-infection memory.

Sample barcodes and UMIs were carried by the TCR alpha and TCR beta cDNA libraries that 5'RACE generated with constant-segment primers. MiXCR, run by TCRdb on the 5' RACE reads, gives a single entry per CDR3 protein. The table lists 250,000 to 350,000 distinct CDR3 sequences, 13% to 15% of them singletons. The sample taken for sequencing was PBMCs or a T cell subset sorted from them (not recorded which). The chain has TRBV6-6 and TRBJ2-1; D unresolved. The sequence came from a young man who had mild COVID-19 (a few samples of this study predate the infection). Cell type and time point are not known. The CDR3: CASSYFGPPNEQFF. The CDR3 DNA is TGTGCCAGCAGTTACTTCGGGCCCCCAAATGAGCAGTTCTTC.